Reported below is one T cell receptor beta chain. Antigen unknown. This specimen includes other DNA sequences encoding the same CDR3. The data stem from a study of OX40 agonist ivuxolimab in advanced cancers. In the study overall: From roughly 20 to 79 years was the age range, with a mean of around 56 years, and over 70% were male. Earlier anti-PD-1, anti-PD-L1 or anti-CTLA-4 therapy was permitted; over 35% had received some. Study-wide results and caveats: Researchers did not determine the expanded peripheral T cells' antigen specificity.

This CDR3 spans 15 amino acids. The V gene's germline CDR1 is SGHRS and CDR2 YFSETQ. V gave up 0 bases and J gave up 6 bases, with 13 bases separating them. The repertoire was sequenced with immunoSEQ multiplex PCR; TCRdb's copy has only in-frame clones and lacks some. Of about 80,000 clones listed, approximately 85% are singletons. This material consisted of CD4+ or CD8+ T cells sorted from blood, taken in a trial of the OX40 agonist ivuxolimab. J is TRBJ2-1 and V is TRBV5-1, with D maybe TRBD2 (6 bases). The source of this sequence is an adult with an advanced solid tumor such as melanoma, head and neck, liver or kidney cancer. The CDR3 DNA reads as TGCGCCAGCAGCTTGGCCCAGGGAGGTAGCAATGAGCAGTTCTTC. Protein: CASSLAQGGSNEQFF.